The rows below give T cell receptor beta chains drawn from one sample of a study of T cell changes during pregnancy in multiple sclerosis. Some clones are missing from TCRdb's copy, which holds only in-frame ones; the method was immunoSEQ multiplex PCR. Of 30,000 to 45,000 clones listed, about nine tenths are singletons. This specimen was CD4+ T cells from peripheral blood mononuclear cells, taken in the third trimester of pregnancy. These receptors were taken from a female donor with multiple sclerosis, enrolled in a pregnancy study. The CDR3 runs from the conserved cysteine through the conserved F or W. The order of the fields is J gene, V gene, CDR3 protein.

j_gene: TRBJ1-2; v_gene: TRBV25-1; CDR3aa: CASRGGGYYGYTF
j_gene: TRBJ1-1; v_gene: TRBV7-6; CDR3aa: CASSFLQAGQGSSEAFF
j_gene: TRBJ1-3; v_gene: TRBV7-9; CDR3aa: CASVGGLGSGNTIYF
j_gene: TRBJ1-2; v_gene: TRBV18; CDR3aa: CASSPSPPPNYGYTF
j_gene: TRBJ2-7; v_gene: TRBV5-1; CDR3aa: CASSLGGQGGHEQYF
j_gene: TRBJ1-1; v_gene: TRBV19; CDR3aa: CASSIGDIGTEAFF
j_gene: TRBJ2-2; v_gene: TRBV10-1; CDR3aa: CASSAGGELFF
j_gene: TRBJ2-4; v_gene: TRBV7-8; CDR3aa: CASSLDRGRKGIQYF
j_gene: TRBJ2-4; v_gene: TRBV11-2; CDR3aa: CASSLGLAGIQYF
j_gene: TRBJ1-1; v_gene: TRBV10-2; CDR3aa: CASSPGGYVTEAFF
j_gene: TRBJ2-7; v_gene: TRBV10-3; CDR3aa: CAINRGAGTSYEQYF
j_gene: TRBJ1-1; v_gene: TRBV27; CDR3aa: CASSNDRGDTEAFF
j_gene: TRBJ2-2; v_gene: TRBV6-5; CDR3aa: CASRRLAGRLFF
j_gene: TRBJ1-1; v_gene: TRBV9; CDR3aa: CASSVEQGHRYTEAFF
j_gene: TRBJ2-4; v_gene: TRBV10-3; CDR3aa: CAISESGAGDKGAKNIQYF
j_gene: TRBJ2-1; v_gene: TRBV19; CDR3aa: CASSSLAGAPGEQFF
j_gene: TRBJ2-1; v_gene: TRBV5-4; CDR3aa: CASSFEGMRDEQFF
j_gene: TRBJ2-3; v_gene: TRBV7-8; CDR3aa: CASSIATSGTGDTQYF
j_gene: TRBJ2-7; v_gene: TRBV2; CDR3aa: CASSDRRGGYEQYF
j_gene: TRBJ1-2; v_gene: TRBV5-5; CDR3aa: CASSLRDLGNYGYTF
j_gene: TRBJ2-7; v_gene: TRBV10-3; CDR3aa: CATGQRTGYEQYF
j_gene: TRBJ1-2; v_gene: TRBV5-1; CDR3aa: CASSLSGKSDYGYTF
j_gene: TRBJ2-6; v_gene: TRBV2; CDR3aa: CASRRTGLRSGANVLTF
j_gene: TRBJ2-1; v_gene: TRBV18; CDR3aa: CASSPSGLAGVGEQFF
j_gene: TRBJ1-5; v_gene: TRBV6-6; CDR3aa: CASTTTGRRNQPQHF
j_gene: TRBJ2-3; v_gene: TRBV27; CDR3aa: CASSLRGEGDTQYF
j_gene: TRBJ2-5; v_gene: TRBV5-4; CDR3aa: CASSLASGLQETQYF
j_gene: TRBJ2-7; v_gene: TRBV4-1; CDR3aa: CASSQPSGSKSSYEQYF
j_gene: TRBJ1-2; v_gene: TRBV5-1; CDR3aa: CASSLSRGDPYGYTF
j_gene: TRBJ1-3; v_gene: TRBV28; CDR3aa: CASRPAGTGPSGNTIYF
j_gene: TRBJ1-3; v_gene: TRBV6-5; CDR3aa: CASATDSGNTIYF
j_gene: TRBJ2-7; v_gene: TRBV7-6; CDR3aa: CASSLGLAAYEQYF
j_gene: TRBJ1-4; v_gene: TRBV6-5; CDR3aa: CASSYSTRKHEKLFF
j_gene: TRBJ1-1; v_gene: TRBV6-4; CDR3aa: CASRDRGLGTEAFF
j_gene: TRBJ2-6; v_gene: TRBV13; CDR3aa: CASSRGTGSGANVLTF
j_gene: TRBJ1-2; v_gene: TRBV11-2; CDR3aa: CASSLKQGGGYTF
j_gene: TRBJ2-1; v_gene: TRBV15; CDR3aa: CATSRDSGLARTRNHNEQFF
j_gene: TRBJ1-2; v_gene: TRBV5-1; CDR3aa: CASSLGQGGYGYTF
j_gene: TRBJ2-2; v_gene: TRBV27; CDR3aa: CASSRQGLGTGELFF
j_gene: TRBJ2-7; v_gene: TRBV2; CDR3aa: CASSEARGLAGYRSSYEQYF
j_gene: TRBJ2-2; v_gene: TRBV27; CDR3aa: CASSWDTRVAGELFF
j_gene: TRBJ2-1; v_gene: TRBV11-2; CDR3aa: CASSGGGTSGRAGTEQFF
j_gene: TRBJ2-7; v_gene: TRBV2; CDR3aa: CASTRTGSEQYF
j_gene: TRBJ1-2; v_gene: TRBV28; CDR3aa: CASSLGQGFGYTF
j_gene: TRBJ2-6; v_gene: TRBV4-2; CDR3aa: CASSQIQVSGANVLTF
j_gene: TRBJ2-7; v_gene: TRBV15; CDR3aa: CATSSPTGKSHEQYF
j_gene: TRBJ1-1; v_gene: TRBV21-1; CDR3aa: CASRKTGSGNTEAFF
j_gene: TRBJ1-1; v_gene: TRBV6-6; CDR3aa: CASSYVQGEIAFF
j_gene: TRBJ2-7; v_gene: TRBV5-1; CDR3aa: CASSLAPGLGIFPYEQYF
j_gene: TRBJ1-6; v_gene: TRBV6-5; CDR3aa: CASSRSSYNSPLHF